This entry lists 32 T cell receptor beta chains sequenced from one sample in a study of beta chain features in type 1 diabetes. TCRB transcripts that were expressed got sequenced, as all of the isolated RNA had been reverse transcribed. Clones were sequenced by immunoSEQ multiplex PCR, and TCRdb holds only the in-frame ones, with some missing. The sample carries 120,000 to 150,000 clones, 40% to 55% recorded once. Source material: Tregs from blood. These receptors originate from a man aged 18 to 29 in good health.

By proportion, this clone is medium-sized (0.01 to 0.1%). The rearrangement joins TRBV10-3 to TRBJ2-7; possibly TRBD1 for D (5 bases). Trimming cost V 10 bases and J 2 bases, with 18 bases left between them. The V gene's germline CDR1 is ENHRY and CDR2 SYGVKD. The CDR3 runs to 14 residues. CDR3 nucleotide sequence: TGTGCCACCGGACACATGGACCTCACCTACGAGCAGTACTTC. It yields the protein CATGHMDLTYEQYF.

The CDR3 protein is CAISESVGQKVYEQYF. CDR3 in DNA: TGTGCCATCAGTGAGTCTGTAGGACAGAAAGTTTACGAGCAGTACTTC. The genes are TRBV10-3 and TRBJ2-7, with D perhaps matching TRBD1 (6 bases). V lost 0 bases and J lost 4, with 16 bases in between. The CDR3 runs to 16 residues. CDR1 and CDR2 from the germline V gene are ENHRY and SYGVKD.

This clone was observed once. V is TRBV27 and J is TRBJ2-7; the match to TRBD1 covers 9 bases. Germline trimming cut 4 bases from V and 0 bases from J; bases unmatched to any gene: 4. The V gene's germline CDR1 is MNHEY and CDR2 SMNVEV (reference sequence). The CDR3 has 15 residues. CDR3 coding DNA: TGTGCCAGCAGTTGGGGACAGGGTTTCTCCTACGAGCAGTACTTC. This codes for CASSWGQGFSYEQYF.

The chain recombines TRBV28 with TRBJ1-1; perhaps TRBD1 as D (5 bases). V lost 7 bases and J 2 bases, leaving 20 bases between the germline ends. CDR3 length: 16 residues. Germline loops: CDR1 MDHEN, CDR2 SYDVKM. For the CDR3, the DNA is TGTGCCAGCACTAATCTGAGGCGGGGGATCAACACTGAAGCTTTCTTT. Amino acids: CASTNLRRGINTEAFF. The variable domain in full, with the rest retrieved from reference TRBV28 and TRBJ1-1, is DVKVTQSSRYLVKRTGEKVFLECVQDMDHENMFWYRQDPGLGLRLIYFSYDVKMKEKGDIPEGYSVSREKKERFSLILESASTNQTSMYLCASTNLRRGINTEAFFGQGTRLTVV.

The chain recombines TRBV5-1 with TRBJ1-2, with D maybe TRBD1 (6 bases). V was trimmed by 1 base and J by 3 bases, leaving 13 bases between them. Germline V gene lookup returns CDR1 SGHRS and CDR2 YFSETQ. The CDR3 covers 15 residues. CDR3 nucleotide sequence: TGCGCCAGCAGCTTGACAGGGACCGCCTACTATGGCTACACCTTC. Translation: CASSLTGTAYYGYTF.

The CDR3 protein is CASSLGTSTGELFF. The DNA of the CDR3 is TGCGCCAGCAGCTTGGGGACTAGTACCGGGGAGCTGTTTTTT. The gene calls are TRBV5-1 and TRBJ2-2; 7 positions match TRBD2. After removal of 0 bases from V and 5 bases from J, the junction contained 1 base not matched to a gene. CDR1 is SGHRS, CDR2 YFSETQ, per germline. The CDR3 loop spans 14 amino acids.

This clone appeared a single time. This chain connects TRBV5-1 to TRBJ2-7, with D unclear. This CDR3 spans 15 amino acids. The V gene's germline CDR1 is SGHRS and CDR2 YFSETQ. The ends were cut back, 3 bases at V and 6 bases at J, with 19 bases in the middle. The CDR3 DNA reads TGCGCCAGCAGCTCCAACCCGCGCATAAGTGGCGAGCAGTACTTC. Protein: CASSSNPRISGEQYF.

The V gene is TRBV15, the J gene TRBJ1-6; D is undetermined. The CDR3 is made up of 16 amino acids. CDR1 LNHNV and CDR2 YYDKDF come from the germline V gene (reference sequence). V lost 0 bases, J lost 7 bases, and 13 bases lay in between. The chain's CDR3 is CATSRDPVGRNSPLHF. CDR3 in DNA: TGTGCCACCAGCAGAGACCCGGTGGGCCGGAATTCACCCCTCCACTTT.

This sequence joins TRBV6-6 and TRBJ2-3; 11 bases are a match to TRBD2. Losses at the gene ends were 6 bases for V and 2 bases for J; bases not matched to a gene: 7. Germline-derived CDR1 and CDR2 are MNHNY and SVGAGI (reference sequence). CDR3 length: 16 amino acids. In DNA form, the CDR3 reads TGTGCCAGCAGCTCCGCTAGCGGGGGGACCACAGATACGCAGTATTTT. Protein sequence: CASSSASGGTTDTQYF.

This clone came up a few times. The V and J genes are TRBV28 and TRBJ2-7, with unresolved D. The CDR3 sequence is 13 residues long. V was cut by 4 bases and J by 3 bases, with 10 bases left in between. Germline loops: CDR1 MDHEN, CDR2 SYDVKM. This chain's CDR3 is CASSYPGRYEQYF. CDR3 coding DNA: TGTGCCAGCAGTTATCCAGGCCGCTACGAGCAGTACTTC. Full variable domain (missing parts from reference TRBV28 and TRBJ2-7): DVKVTQSSRYLVKRTGEKVFLECVQDMDHENMFWYRQDPGLGLRLIYFSYDVKMKEKGDIPEGYSVSREKKERFSLILESASTNQTSMYLCASSYPGRYEQYFGPGTRLTVT.

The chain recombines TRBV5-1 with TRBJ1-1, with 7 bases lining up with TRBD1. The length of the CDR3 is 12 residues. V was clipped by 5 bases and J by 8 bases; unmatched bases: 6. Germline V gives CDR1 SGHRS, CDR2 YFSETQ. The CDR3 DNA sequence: TGCGCCAGCAGACCAGACAGGGCCGAAGCTTTCTTT. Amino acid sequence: CASRPDRAEAFF.

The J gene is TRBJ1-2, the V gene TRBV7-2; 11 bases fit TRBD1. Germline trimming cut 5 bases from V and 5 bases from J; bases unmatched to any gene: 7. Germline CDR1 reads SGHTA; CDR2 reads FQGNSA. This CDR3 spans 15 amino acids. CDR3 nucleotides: TGTGCCAGCAGCCCCCGGGACAGGGGGGTATATGGCTACACCTTC. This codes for CASSPRDRGVYGYTF.

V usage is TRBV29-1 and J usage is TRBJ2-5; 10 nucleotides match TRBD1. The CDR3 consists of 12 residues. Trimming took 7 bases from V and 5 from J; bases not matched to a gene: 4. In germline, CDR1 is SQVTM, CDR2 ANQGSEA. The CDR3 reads CSAGTGDETQYF. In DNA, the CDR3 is TGCAGCGCAGGGACAGGGGACGAGACCCAGTACTTC.

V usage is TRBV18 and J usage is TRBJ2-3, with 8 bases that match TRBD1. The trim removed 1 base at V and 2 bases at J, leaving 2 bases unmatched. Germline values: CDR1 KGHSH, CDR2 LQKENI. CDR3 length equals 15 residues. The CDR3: CASSPHRGTTDTQYF. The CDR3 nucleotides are TGTGCCAGCTCACCACACAGGGGGACCACAGATACGCAGTATTTT.

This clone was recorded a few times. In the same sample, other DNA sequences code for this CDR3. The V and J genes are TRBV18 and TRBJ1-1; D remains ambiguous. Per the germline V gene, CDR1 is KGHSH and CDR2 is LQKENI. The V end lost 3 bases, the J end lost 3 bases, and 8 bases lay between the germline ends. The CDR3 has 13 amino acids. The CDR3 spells CASSPSGDTEAFF. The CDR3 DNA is TGTGCCAGCTCACCGTCCGGGGACACTGAAGCTTTCTTT.

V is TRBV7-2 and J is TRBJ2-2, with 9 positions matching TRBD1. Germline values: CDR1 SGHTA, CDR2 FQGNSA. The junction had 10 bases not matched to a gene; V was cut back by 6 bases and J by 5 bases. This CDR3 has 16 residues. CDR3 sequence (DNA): TGTGCCAGCAGTAGACTACAGGGGGCCTCAACCGGGGAGCTGTTTTTT. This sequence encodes CASSRLQGASTGELFF.

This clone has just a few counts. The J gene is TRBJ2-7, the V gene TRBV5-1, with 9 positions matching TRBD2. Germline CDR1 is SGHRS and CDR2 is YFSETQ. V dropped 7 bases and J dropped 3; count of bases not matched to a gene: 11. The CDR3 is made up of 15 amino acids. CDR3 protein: CASRPSGTSNYEQYF. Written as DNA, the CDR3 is TGCGCCAGCCGCCCCTCAGGGACTAGCAACTACGAGCAGTACTTC.

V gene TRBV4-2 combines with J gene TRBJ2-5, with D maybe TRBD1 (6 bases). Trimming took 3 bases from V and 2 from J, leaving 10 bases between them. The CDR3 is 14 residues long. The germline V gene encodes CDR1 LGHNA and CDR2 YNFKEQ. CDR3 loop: CASSHDRRQETQYF. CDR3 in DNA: TGTGCCAGCAGCCACGACAGGCGACAAGAGACCCAGTACTTC.

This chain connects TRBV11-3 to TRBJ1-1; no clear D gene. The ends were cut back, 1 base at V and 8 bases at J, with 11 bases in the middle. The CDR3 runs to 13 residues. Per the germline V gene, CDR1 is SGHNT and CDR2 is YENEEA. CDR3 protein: CASSLAAVGEAFF. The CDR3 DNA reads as TGTGCCAGCAGCTTAGCGGCCGTCGGGGAAGCTTTCTTT.

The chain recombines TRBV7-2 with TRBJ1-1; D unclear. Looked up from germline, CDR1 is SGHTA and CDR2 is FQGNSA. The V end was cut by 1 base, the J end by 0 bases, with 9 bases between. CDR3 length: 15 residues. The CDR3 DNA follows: TGTGCCAGCAGCTTAGGTGGAGGCGTGAACACTGAAGCTTTCTTT. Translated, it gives CASSLGGGVNTEAFF.

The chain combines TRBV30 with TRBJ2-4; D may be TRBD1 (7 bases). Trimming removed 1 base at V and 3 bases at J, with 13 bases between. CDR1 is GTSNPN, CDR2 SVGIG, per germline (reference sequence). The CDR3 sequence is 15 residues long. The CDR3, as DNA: TGTGCCTGGAGTGGCGGAGGGGGCGGCAAAAACATTCAGTACTTC. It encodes CAWSGGGGGKNIQYF.

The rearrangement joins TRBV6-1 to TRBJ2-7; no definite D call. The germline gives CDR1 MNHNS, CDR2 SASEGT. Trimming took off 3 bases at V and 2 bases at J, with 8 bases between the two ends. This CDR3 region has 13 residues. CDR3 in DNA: TGTGCCAGCAGTGATATAGCCCCCTACGAGCAGTACTTC. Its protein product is CASSDIAPYEQYF.

The chain's CDR3 is CASSLHQGGREKLFF. Here the CDR3 DNA reads TGTGCCAGCAGCCTGCACCAGGGAGGGCGTGAAAAACTGTTTTTT. The genes are TRBV9 and TRBJ1-4, with D possibly being TRBD1 (5 bases). Germline values: CDR1 SGDLS, CDR2 YYNGEE. The ends were cut back, 4 bases at V and 7 bases at J, with 17 bases in the middle. The CDR3 is made up of 15 amino acids.

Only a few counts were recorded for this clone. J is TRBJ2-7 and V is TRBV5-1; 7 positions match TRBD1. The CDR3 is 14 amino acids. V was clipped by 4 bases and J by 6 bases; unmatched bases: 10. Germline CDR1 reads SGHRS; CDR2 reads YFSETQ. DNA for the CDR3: TGCGCCAGCAGCGGCACCGGGACAGCTGGCGAGCAGTACTTC. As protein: CASSGTGTAGEQYF.

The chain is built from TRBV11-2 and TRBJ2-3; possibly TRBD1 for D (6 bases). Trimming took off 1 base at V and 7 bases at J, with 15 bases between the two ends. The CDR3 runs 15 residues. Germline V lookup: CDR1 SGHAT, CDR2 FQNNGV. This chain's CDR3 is CASSLVGVRGYTQYF. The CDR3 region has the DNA TGTGCCAGCAGCTTAGTCGGGGTCAGGGGTTATACGCAGTATTTT.

This chain's CDR3 is CASSLLSGGKETQYF. The DNA for the CDR3 is TGTGCCAGCAGTTTATTAAGCGGGGGGAAAGAGACCCAGTACTTC. V usage is TRBV28 and J usage is TRBJ2-5, with 9 positions matching TRBD2. The CDR3 is 15 amino acids. With V trimmed by 1 base and J by 3 bases, 3 bases remained unmatched. CDR1 MDHEN and CDR2 SYDVKM come from the germline V gene.

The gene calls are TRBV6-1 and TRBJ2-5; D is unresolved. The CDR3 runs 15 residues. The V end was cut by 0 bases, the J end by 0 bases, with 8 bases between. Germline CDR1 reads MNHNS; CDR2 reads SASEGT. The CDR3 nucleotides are TGTGCCAGCAGTGAAGCGTTTCGGTACCAAGAGACCCAGTACTTC. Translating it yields CASSEAFRYQETQYF.

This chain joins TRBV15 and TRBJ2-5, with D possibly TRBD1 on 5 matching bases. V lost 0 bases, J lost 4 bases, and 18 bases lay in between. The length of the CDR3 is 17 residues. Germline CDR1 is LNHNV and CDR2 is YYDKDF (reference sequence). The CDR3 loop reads CATSRDPRAGIAETQYF. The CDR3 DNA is TGTGCCACCAGCAGAGATCCTAGGGCAGGGATCGCAGAGACCCAGTACTTC. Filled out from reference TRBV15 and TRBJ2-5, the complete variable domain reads DAMVIQNPRYQVTQFGKPVTLSCSQTLNHNVMYWYQQKSSQAPKLLFHYYDKDFNNEADTPDNFQSRRPNTSFCFLDIRSPGLGDTAMYLCATSRDPRAGIAETQYFGPGTRLLVL.

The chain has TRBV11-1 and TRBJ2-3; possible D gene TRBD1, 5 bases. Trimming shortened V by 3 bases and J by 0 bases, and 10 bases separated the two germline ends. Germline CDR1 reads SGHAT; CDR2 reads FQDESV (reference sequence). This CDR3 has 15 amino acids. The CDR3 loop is CASSFQGLSTDTQYF. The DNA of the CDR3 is TGTGCCAGCAGCTTTCAGGGCCTTAGCACAGATACGCAGTATTTT.

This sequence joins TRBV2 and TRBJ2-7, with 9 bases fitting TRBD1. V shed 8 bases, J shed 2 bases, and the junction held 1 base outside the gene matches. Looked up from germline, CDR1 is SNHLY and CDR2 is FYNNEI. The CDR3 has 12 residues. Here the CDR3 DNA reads TGTGCCAGCCGGACAGGGGCCTACGAGCAGTACTTC. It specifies CASRTGAYEQYF.

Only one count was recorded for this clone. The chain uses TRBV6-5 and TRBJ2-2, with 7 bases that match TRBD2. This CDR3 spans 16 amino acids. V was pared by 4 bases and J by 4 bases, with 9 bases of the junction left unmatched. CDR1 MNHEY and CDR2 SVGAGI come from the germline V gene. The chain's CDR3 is CASSSLSSGSTGELFF. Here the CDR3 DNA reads TGTGCCAGCAGTTCCCTTTCTAGCGGAAGCACCGGGGAGCTGTTTTTT.

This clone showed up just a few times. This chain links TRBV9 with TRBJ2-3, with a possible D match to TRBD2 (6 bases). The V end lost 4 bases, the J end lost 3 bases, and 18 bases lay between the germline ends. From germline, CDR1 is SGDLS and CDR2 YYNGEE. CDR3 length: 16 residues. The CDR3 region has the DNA TGTGCCAGCAGCCCCCACCGGGCGGGGCTTACAGATACGCAGTATTTT. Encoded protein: CASSPHRAGLTDTQYF.